These T cell receptor beta chains were read from a single sample in a study of cytomegalovirus exposure and HLA in healthy donors. Libraries were prepared by immunoSEQ multiplex PCR; TCRdb keeps only in-frame clonotypes and omits some of them. Of about 170,000 clones listed, approximately 65% were seen once; the top ten hold about 2.9%. Input material: PBMCs. Receptors were obtained from a man between 35 and 55 years old in good health and CMV-seronegative. The conserved cysteine and the conserved F or W are not part of the CDR3 here. The order of the fields is V gene, CDR3 protein.

V gene: TRBV11-2; CDR3 protein: ASSYGRGNYGYT
V gene: TRBV10-3; CDR3 protein: AISEATGANQPQH
V gene: TRBV7-2; CDR3 protein: ASSLREYGYT
V gene: TRBV29-1; CDR3 protein: SVRQGSTGELF
V gene: TRBV2; CDR3 protein: ASSENGGGYEQY
V gene: TRBV30; CDR3 protein: AWTWGTSGEQY
V gene: TRBV14; CDR3 protein: ASSQGREVPQY
V gene: TRBV28; CDR3 protein: ASSLFRGSHGYT
V gene: TRBV13; CDR3 protein: ASSLSTDTQY
V gene: TRBV28; CDR3 protein: ASSLGHTYEQY
V gene: TRBV5-6; CDR3 protein: ASSTTGEKAKNIQY
V gene: TRBV28; CDR3 protein: ASSFSGNLYNEQF
V gene: TRBV28; CDR3 protein: ASRWAGTYEQY
V gene: TRBV6-1; CDR3 protein: ASSASGQTLIEQY
V gene: TRBV28; CDR3 protein: ASSFGAKETQY
V gene: TRBV2; CDR3 protein: ASSEALLGGRAY
V gene: TRBV19; CDR3 protein: ASSSLAGGPGDTQY
V gene: TRBV25-1; CDR3 protein: ASSESAGLQETQY
V gene: TRBV5-4; CDR3 protein: ASRSRAGGPTGELF
V gene: TRBV5-1; CDR3 protein: ASSGGQGINYGYT
V gene: TRBV11-3; CDR3 protein: ASSFMPGTDTQY
V gene: TRBV15; CDR3 protein: AKCSGGRGYEQY